The 18 T cell receptor beta chains below were found in one sample sequenced in a study of blood T cell repertoires in COVID-19. This table comes from immunoSEQ multiplex PCR, and its TCRdb copy is limited to in-frame clones, with some not included. Among around 200,000 clones listed, approximately 87% were seen once. Sequencing was carried out using peripheral blood. The receptors come from a person aged 65 to 85 with COVID-19, enrolled during active disease.

The chain joins TRBV6-2 or TRBV6-3 to TRBJ2-2; possible D gene TRBD1, 5 bases. Germline V gene sequence: CDR1 MNHEY, CDR2 SVGEGT. The CDR3 runs to 15 residues. V gave up 3 bases and J gave up 5 bases, with 13 bases separating them. The CDR3 here is CASSYWQGGTGELFF. CDR3 DNA: TGTGCCAGCAGTTATTGGCAGGGCGGAACCGGGGAGCTGTTTTTT.

This clone was counted a single time. The rearrangement links TRBV19 to TRBJ2-3, with 8 bases identical to TRBD1. Germline V gene data show CDR1 as LNHDA and CDR2 as SQIVND (reference sequence). V shed 6 bases, J shed 0 bases, and the junction held 8 bases outside the gene matches. The CDR3 consists of 16 residues. The CDR3 bases are TGTGCCAGTAGGAAAGGACAGGGATCTAGCACAGATACGCAGTATTTT. Amino acids: CASRKGQGSSTDTQYF.

This chain connects TRBV28 to TRBJ2-4, with D maybe TRBD2 (5 bases). CDR1 and CDR2 from the germline V gene are MDHEN and SYDVKM. This CDR3 is 15 amino acids long. V lost 2 bases to trimming and J lost 2 bases, with 10 bases between them. CDR3 region: CASSLISGSKNIQYF. The CDR3 DNA is TGTGCCAGCAGTTTAATATCGGGGTCCAAAAACATTCAGTACTTC.

The V and J genes are TRBV9 and TRBJ1-6; D unresolved. The CDR3 consists of 13 residues. With 2 bases removed from V and 6 bases from J, the gap between germline ends came to 6 bases. In germline, CDR1 is SGDLS, CDR2 YYNGEE. The CDR3 nucleotides are TGTGCCAGCAGCGTCTACCGTAATTCACCCCTCCACTTT. This translates into CASSVYRNSPLHF.

Only one count was recorded for this clone. This chain links TRBV7-3 with TRBJ2-5; TRBD2 aligns across 7 bases. This CDR3 is built from 13 residues. Germline V lookup: CDR1 SGHTA, CDR2 FQGTGA. The ends lost 3 bases at V and 2 bases at J; junction bases unmatched: 0. CDR3 amino acids: CASSLGLQETQYF. The CDR3 coding sequence is TGTGCCAGCAGCTTGGGACTACAAGAGACCCAGTACTTC.

The V and J genes are TRBV5-4 and TRBJ1-1; the D is unclear. V was shortened by 4 bases and J by 4 bases, with 8 bases between the two germline ends. The germline V gene has CDR1 SGHNT and CDR2 YYREEE (reference sequence). This CDR3 has 12 amino acids. CDR3 in amino acids: CASSENPTEAFF. DNA for the CDR3: TGTGCCAGCAGCGAGAATCCCACTGAAGCTTTCTTT.

This clone appeared once. This rearrangement joins TRBV27 to TRBJ1-2, with 9 bases fitting TRBD1. Germline V gene data show CDR1 as MNHEY and CDR2 as SMNVEV (reference sequence). With V trimmed by 7 bases and J by 4 bases, 10 bases remained unmatched. The CDR3 length is 15 residues. The CDR3 loop is CASTLTGGAAYGYTF. For the CDR3, the DNA is TGTGCCAGCACCCTAACAGGGGGCGCCGCCTATGGCTACACCTTC.

This clone was counted once. V usage is TRBV5-8 and J usage is TRBJ1-5; a weak D match, TRBD1 (6 bases). V dropped 4 bases and J dropped 0 bases, with 17 bases sitting between them. CDR3 length: 17 residues. Germline-derived CDR1 and CDR2 are SGHTS and YDEGEE. The CDR3 DNA sequence: TGTGCCAGCAGCCGCATATTCGGACAGTTTAGCAATCAGCCCCAGCATTTT. It translates to CASSRIFGQFSNQPQHF.

The table lists this clone with a count of one. The chain joins TRBV10-3 to TRBJ2-2; D gene ambiguous. V was clipped by 10 bases and J by 4 bases, with 7 bases between them. CDR1 and CDR2 from the germline V gene are ENHRY and SYGVKD. This CDR3 has 11 amino acids. Here the CDR3 reads CATAVTGELFF. The CDR3, as DNA: TGTGCCACGGCGGTCACCGGGGAGCTGTTTTTT.

The chain employs TRBV19 and TRBJ2-7, with TRBD1 as a possible D gene (6 bases). CDR3 length: 13 amino acids. Germline V gene sequence: CDR1 LNHDA, CDR2 SQIVND (reference sequence). The V gene lost 8 bases and the J gene lost 0 bases, with 11 bases spanning the gap. CDR3 sequence reads: CASGTIHSYEQYF. CDR3 coding DNA: TGTGCCAGTGGGACAATCCACTCCTACGAGCAGTACTTC.

The CDR3 sequence is CASSPVVRYEQYF. CDR3 nucleotides: TGCGCCAGCAGTCCGGTGGTGCGCTACGAGCAGTACTTC. V and J are TRBV10-2 and TRBJ2-7; D gene uncertain. Looked up from germline, CDR1 is WSHSY and CDR2 is SAAADI. V dropped 5 bases and J dropped 3 bases, with 11 bases sitting between them. The CDR3 extends over 13 amino acids.

V is TRBV30 and J is TRBJ2-2; tentatively, D is TRBD1 (7 bases). The germline gives CDR1 GTSNPN, CDR2 SVGIG (reference sequence). Trimming pared 7 bases from V and 1 base from J, leaving 10 bases between. This CDR3 is 13 amino acids long. The CDR3 DNA reads TGTGCCTCAGGGGGGAAGAACACCGGGGAGCTGTTTTTT. It specifies CASGGKNTGELFF.

This rearrangement joins TRBV6-2 or TRBV6-3 to TRBJ1-5; 9 positions agree with TRBD1. The V segment lost 4 bases and the J segment 4 bases; nucleotides outside the gene matches: 8. Germline-derived CDR1 and CDR2 are MNHEY and SVGEGT. The CDR3 totals 16 residues. As DNA, the CDR3 is TGTGCCAGCAGTTCGAACAGGGGGCTCTTAAATCAGCCCCAGCATTTT. Its protein is CASSSNRGLLNQPQHF.

The J gene is TRBJ1-2, the V gene TRBV18, with TRBD1 identical over 8 bases. V shed 2 bases, J shed 7 bases, and the junction held 6 bases outside the gene matches. Germline CDR1 KGHSH, CDR2 LQKENI. The CDR3 is 14 residues long. CDR3 sequence (DNA): TGTGCCAGCTCACCAATGCAGGGGGCGGTTGGCTACACCTTC. Protein product: CASSPMQGAVGYTF.

This chain links TRBV25-1 with TRBJ2-3; 7 bases map to TRBD1. Germline V lookup: CDR1 MGHDK, CDR2 SYGVNS. This CDR3 is built from 14 residues. With V trimmed by 7 bases and J by 5 bases, 9 bases remained unmatched. Here the CDR3 DNA reads TGTGCCAGCAATTTGGGGACAGTCTTAGATACGCAGTATTTT. Its protein product is CASNLGTVLDTQYF.

The chain has TRBV9 and TRBJ2-7, with 8 nucleotides matching TRBD2. Germline V CDR1 and CDR2: SGDLS, YYNGEE. After removal of 4 bases from V and 1 base from J, the junction contained 7 bases not matched to a gene. The CDR3 is made up of 15 amino acids. The CDR3 sequence is CASSTSGGLSYEQYF. The CDR3 DNA is TGTGCCAGCAGCACCAGCGGGGGACTATCCTACGAGCAGTACTTC.

The chain combines TRBV28 with TRBJ2-3; D is undetermined. The germline V gene has CDR1 MDHEN and CDR2 SYDVKM. V gave up 4 bases and J gave up 4 bases, with 6 bases separating them. This CDR3 has 12 amino acids. The CDR3 sequence is CASSSRADTQYF. CDR3 nucleotide sequence: TGTGCCAGCAGTTCTCGGGCAGATACGCAGTATTTT.

The chain carries TRBV3-1 (or the pseudogene TRBV3-2) and TRBJ2-1, with 11 nucleotides matching TRBD2. CDR3 length: 14 residues. The J segment lost 4 bases and the V segment lost 5 bases, leaving 1 base of the junction unmatched. The germline V gene has CDR1 LGHDT and CDR2 YNNKEL (reference sequence). The CDR3, as DNA: TGTGCCAGCAGCGGGACTAGCGGATACAATGAGCAGTTCTTC. Encoded protein: CASSGTSGYNEQFF.